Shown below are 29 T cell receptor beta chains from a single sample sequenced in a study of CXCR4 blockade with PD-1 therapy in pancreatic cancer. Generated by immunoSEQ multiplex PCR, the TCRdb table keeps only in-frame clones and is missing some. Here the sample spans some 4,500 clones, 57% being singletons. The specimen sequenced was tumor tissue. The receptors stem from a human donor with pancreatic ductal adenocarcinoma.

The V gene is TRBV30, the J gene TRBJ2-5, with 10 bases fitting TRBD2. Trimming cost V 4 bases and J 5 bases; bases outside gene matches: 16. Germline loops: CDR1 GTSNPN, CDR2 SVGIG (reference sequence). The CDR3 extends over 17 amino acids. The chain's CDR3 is CAWTPILAGFHRETQYF. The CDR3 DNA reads TGTGCCTGGACCCCTATACTAGCGGGATTCCATCGCGAGACCCAGTACTTC. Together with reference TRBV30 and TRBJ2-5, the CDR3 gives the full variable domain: SQTIHQWPATLVQPVGSPLSLECTVEGTSNPNLYWYRQAAGRGLQLLFYSVGIGQISSEVPQNLSASRPQDRQFILSSKKLLLSDSGFYLCAWTPILAGFHRETQYFGPGTRLLVL.

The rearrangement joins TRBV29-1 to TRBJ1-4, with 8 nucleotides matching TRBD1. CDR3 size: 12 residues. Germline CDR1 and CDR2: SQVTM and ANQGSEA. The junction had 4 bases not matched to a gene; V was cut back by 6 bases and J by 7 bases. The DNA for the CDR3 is TGCAGCGTCCAGGGGGCTGTTGAAAAACTGTTTTTT. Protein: CSVQGAVEKLFF.

CDR3 coding DNA: TGTGCCAGCAGTGACGGACAGGGAGTAAGGACTGAAGCTTTCTTT. This translates into CASSDGQGVRTEAFF. The V call is TRBV25-1, the J call TRBJ1-1; TRBD1 matches 8 bases. V shed 3 bases, J shed 5 bases, and the junction held 8 bases outside the gene matches. The CDR3 is 15 residues long. Looked up from germline, CDR1 is MGHDK and CDR2 is SYGVNS.

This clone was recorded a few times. The CDR3 DNA sequence: TGCAGCGTTGAAGATCCGGAGCGGAGCTCCTACAATGAGCAGTTCTTC. Its protein product is CSVEDPERSSYNEQFF. The V and J genes are TRBV29-1 and TRBJ2-1; D is perhaps TRBD2 (5 bases). Trimming cost V 0 bases and J 0 bases, with 12 bases left between them. The CDR3 has 16 residues. Germline V lookup: CDR1 SQVTM, CDR2 ANQGSEA.

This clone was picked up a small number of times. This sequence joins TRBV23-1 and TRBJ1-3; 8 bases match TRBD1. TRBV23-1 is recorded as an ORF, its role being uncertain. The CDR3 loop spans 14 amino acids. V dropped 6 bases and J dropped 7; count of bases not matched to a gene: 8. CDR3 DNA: TGCGCCAGCAGCCAAGATCAGGGGGCGAACACCATATATTTT. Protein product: CASSQDQGANTIYF.

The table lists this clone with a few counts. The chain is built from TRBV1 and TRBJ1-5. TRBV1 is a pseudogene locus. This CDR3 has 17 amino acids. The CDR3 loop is CASSQAARIDGNQPQHF. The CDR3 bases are TGCGCCAGCAGCCAAGCGGCAAGAATTGACGGCAATCAGCCCCAGCATTTT.

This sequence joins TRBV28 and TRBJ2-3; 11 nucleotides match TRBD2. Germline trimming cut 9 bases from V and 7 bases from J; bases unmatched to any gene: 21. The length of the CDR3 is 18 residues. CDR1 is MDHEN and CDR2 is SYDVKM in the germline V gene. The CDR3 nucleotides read TGTGCCAGAAGCACCCCTCGGGTAGCGGGAGGGCCGTCTTATACGCAGTATTTT. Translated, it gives CARSTPRVAGGPSYTQYF.

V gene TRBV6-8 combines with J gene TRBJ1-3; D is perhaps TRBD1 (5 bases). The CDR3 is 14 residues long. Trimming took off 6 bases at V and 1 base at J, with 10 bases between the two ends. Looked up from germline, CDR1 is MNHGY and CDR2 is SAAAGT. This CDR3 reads CASSGTDSGNTIYF. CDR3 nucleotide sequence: TGTGCCAGCAGCGGGACGGATTCTGGAAACACCATATATTTT.

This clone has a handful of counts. Here the CDR3 DNA reads TGTGCCAGCTGTAGCGGGGCCAGCTCCTACAATGAGCAGTTCTTC. Translated, it gives CASCSGASSYNEQFF. The chain is built from TRBV27 and TRBJ2-1; 8 bases are a match to TRBD2. Germline CDR1 reads MNHEY; CDR2 reads SMNVEV (reference sequence). CDR3 size: 15 residues. The V segment lost 8 bases and the J segment 0 bases; nucleotides outside the gene matches: 6.

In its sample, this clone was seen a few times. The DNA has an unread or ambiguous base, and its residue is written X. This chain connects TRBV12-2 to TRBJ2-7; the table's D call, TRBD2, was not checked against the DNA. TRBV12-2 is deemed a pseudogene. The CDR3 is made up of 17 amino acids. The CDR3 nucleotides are TGTGCAAGTCGCCCAAAAACGGGAGTGGGTATGTTCTACGAGCAGTAYTTC. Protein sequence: CASRPKTGVGMFYEQXF. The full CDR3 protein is CASRPKTGVGMFYEQYF.

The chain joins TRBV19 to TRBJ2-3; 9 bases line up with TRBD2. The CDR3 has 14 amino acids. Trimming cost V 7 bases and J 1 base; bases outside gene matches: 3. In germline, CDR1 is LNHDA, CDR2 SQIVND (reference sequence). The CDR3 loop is CASTAGGGTDTQYF. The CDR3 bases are TGTGCCAGTACCGCGGGGGGGGGCACAGATACGCAGTATTTT.

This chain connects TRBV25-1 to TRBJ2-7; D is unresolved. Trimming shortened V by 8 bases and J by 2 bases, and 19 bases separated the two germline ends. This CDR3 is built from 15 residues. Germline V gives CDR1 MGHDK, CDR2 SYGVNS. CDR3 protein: CASGPHAGEPYEQYF. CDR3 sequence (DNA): TGTGCCAGCGGGCCCCACGCAGGAGAACCCTACGAGCAGTACTTC.

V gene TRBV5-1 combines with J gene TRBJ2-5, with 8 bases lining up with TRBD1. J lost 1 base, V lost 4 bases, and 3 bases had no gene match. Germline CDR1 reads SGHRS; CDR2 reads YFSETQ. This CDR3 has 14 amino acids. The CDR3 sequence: CASSQGTGQETQYF. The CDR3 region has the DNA TGCGCCAGCAGCCAGGGGACAGGCCAAGAGACCCAGTACTTC.

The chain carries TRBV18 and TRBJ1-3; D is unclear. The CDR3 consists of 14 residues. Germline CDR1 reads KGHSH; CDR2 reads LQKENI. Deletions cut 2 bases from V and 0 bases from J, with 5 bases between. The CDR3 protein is CASSPDNSGNTIYF. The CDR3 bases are TGTGCCAGCTCACCAGATAACTCTGGAAACACCATATATTTT.

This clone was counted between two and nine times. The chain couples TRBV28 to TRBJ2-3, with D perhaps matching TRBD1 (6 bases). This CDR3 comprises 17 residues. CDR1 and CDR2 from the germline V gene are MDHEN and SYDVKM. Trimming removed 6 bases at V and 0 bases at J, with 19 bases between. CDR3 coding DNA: TGTGCCAGCAGCCTCACCTCCGGGACACCCAGCACAGATACGCAGTATTTT. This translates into CASSLTSGTPSTDTQYF.

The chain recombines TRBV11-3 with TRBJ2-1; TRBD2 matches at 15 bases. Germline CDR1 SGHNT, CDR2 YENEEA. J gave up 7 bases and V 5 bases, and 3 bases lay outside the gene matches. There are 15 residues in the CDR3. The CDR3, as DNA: TGTGCCAGCAGCCGGACTAGCGGGAGGGGGAATGAGCAGTTCTTC. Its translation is CASSRTSGRGNEQFF.

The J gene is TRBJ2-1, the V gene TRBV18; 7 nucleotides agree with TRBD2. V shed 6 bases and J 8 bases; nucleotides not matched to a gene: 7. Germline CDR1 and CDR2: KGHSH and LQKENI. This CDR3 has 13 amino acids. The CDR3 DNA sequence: TGTGCCAGCTCCCCGGGACTAAGGGATGAGCAGTTCTTC. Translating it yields CASSPGLRDEQFF.

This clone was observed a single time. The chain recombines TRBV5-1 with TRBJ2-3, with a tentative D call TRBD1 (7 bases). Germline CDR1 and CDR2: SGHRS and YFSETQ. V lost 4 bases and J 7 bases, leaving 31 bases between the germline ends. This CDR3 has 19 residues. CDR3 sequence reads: CASSGGVRDSRAGGNTQYF. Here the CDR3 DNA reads TGCGCCAGCAGCGGAGGAGTAAGGGACAGCCGAGCCGGGGGAAATACGCAGTATTTT.

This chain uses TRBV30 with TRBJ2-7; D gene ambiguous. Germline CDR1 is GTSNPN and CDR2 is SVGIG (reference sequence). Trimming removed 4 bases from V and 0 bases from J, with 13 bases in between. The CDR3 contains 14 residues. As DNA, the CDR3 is TGTGCCTGGAAGAAAGGTCCTAGCTCCTACGAGCAGTACTTC. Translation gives CAWKKGPSSYEQYF.

In DNA form, the CDR3 reads TGCGCCAGCAGCCAAGACGGCGGGAACCCCCTTGAGACCCAGTACTTC. Translating gives CASSQDGGNPLETQYF. This sequence joins TRBV4-1 and TRBJ2-5, with a tentative D call TRBD2 (6 bases). The CDR3 is 16 residues long. The germline V gene encodes CDR1 MGHRA and CDR2 YSYEKL. Trimming cost V 0 bases and J 5 bases, with 16 bases left between them.

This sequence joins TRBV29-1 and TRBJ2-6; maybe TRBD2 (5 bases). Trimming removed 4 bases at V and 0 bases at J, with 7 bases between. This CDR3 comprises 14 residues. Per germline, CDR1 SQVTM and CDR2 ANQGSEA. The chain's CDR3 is CSVGGSSGANVLTF. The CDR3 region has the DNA TGCAGCGTTGGTGGGAGCTCTGGGGCCAACGTCCTGACTTTC.

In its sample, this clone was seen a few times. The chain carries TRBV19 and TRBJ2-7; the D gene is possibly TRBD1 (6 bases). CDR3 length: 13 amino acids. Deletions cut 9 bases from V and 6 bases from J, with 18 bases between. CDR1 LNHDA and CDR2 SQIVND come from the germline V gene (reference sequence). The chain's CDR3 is CASGHNRESEQYF. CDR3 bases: TGTGCCAGCGGACACAACAGGGAGAGCGAGCAGTACTTC. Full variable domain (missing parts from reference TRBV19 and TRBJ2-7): DGGITQSPKYLFRKEGQNVTLSCEQNLNHDAMYWYRQDPGQGLRLIYYSQIVNDFQKGDIAEGYSVSREKKESFPLTVTSAQKNPTAFYLCASGHNRESEQYFGPGTRLTVT.

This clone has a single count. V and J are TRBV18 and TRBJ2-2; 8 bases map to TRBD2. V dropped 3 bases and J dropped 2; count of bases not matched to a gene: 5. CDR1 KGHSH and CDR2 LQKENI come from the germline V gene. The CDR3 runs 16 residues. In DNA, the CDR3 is TGTGCCAGCTCACCTGCAGTAGCGGGAAACACCGGGGAGCTGTTTTTT. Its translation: CASSPAVAGNTGELFF.

CDR3 DNA: TGTGCCAGCTCACCAAGGGCTAGAGCCTACGAGCAGTACTTC. This codes for CASSPRARAYEQYF. The genes are TRBV18 and TRBJ2-7; D remains unclear. The CDR3 contains 14 residues. CDR1 is KGHSH and CDR2 is LQKENI in the germline V gene. The V and J ends lost 2 bases and 2 bases respectively, with 10 bases between them.

The CDR3 nucleotides read TGTGCCACCAGCAGTCTTCAGGGTAAAGACTACAATGAGCAGTTCTTC. The encoded protein is CATSSLQGKDYNEQFF. The chain links TRBV15 to TRBJ2-1; tentatively, D is TRBD1 (5 bases). Germline CDR1 and CDR2: LNHNV and YYDKDF (reference sequence). With 3 bases removed from V and 3 bases from J, the gap between germline ends came to 15 bases. The CDR3 covers 16 residues.

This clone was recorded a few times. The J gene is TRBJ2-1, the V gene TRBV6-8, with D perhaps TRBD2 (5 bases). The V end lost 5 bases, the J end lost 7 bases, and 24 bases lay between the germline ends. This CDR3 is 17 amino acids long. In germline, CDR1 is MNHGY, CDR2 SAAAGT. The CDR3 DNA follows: TGTGCCAGCAGTAAGTGGTCTGTAGGACTTGAACCTAATGAGCAGTTCTTC. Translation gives CASSKWSVGLEPNEQFF.

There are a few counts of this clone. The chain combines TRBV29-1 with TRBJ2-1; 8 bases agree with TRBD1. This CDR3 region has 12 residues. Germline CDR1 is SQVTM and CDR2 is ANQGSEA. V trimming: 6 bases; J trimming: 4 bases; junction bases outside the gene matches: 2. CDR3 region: CSVDRGYNEQFF. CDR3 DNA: TGCAGCGTAGACAGGGGATACAATGAGCAGTTCTTC.

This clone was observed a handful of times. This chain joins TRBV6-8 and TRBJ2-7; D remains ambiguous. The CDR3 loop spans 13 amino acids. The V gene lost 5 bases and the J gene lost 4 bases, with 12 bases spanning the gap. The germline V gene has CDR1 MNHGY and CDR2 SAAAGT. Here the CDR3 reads CASSPTSWYEQYF. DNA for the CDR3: TGTGCCAGCAGTCCTACGTCGTGGTACGAGCAGTACTTC.

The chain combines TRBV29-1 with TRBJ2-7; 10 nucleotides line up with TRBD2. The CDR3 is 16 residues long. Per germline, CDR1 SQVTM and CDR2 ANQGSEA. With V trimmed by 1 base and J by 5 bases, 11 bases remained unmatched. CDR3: CSVEVVAAGGPHEQYF. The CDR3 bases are TGCAGCGTTGAAGTTGTGGCAGCGGGAGGGCCCCACGAGCAGTACTTC.